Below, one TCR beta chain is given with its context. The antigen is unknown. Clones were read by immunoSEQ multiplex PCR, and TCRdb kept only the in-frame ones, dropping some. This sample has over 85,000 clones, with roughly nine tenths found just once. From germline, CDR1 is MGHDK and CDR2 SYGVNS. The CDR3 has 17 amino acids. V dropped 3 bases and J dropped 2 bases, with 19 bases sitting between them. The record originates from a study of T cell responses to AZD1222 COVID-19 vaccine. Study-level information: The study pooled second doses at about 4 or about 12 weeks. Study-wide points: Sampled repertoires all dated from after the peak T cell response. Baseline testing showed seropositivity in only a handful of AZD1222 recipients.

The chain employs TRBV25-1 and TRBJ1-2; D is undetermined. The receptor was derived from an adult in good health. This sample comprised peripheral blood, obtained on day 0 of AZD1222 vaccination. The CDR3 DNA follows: TGTGCCAGCAGTGACGTACGCTGGGCGGTATTAAACTATGGCTACACCTTC. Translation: CASSDVRWAVLNYGYTF.